These T cell receptor beta chains were read from a single sample in a study of PD-1 blockade in mismatch repair-deficient tumors. Sequenced by immunoSEQ multiplex PCR; TCRdb stores in-frame clones only, minus some. The sample carries approximately 100,000 clones, 70% to 85% recorded once. This specimen consisted of peripheral blood, obtained 36 weeks after starting pembrolizumab. The receptors shown here come from an adult with mismatch repair-deficient cancer. The CDR3 runs from the conserved cysteine through the conserved F or W. The D gene is left open where the match is weak. Size is omitted from some rows. Given values are once, few, many or a class for expanded clones.

CASSLPGTRSTDTQYF TRBV5-1 . TRBD2 TRBJ2-3
CSARDGNTIYF TRBV20-1 . . TRBJ1-3
CASSLPDRLNTEAFF TRBV28 . . TRBJ1-1
CASSFSSGRPSGANVLTF TRBV27 . TRBD2 TRBJ2-6
CASSPGFNYGYTF TRBV14 once . TRBJ1-2
CASRPTALDEQFF TRBV6-5 few . TRBJ2-1
CASSRSGTSGRAAYNEQFF TRBV19 . TRBD2 TRBJ2-1
CASSHELAGRGTGELFF TRBV7-9 once TRBD2 TRBJ2-2
CASSLLSDTQYF TRBV7-9 . . TRBJ2-3
CASSLAGRENTGELFF TRBV5-4 . . TRBJ2-2
CASSQVPTGSSTENTEAFF TRBV4-1 . . TRBJ1-1
CTSSQAGGYEQYF TRBV1 . . TRBJ2-7
CASSPSGLLHSGANVLTF TRBV4-3 . . TRBJ2-6
CASGSTGEYSNQPQHF TRBV12-5 . TRBD1 TRBJ1-5
CASSVGRGLLAGANVLTF TRBV9 . . TRBJ2-6
CASSLERPNTEAFF TRBV11-2 . . TRBJ1-1
CASSVEPGLVNIQYF TRBV9 . TRBD2 TRBJ2-4
CASTLRGDGDARQYF TRBV7-3 . . TRBJ2-7
CASSPTGLQETQYF TRBV7-6 . . TRBJ2-5
CASSQGLAGGGDEQFF TRBV13 . TRBD2 TRBJ2-1
CASSLAGSTYEQYF TRBV5-6 . . TRBJ2-7
CASSLSESKGGSAEAFF TRBV27 . . TRBJ1-1
CSCTGTNTEAFF TRBV29-1 once . TRBJ1-1
CASSQRRTEIYEQYF TRBV4-1 . . TRBJ2-7
CASSPPDRGVEKLFF TRBV13 . . TRBJ1-4
CASGEGQIAYEQYF TRBV5-1 . . TRBJ2-7
CASSTRGLAGVGETQYF TRBV13 . TRBD2 TRBJ2-5
CASSIGTGPAEAFF TRBV19 few TRBD1 TRBJ1-1
CASSGGTARNTEAFF TRBV6-1 . . TRBJ1-1
CASSSGSSYNEQFF TRBV5-4 once . TRBJ2-1
CASSLGANSYNEQFF TRBV27 . . TRBJ2-1
CASGWGSPGDTEAFF TRBV4-1 . . TRBJ1-1
CASSLGLAPGELFF TRBV7-3 . TRBD2 TRBJ2-2
CASSLDSGGTNEQYF TRBV7-2 . . TRBJ2-7
CASRGLANTGELFF TRBV2 few TRBD2 TRBJ2-2
CASRPRRNYGYTF TRBV6-5 once . TRBJ1-2
CASSPPEGAYGYTF TRBV18 . . TRBJ1-2
CASSLAASGGLEQYF TRBV5-1 . TRBD2 TRBJ2-7
CASGFRTGVNYGYTF TRBV12-5 once TRBD1 TRBJ1-2
CSVGGTGNNEKLFF TRBV29-1 . . TRBJ1-4
CASSPEGGANYEQYF TRBV5-6 . . TRBJ2-7
CASSPALTSGKGNEQFF TRBV7-9 . TRBD2 TRBJ2-1
CASSLGVRGAGDEQYF TRBV27 . . TRBJ2-7
CASSSRTGGGGYTF TRBV5-4 . TRBD1 TRBJ1-2
CASSIGTPYNEQFF TRBV7-9 . . TRBJ2-1
CASSMDRGLYNEQFF TRBV11-3 . TRBD1 TRBJ2-1
CASSQRGSSTDTQYF TRBV28 . TRBD2 TRBJ2-3
CASRTGLAGADTQYF TRBV6-1 . TRBD2 TRBJ2-3
CASGEAKNIQYF TRBV6-5 . . TRBJ2-4
CASSYKGLNEKLFF TRBV6-6 . . TRBJ1-4
CAWRQGTEQETQYF TRBV30 . TRBD1 TRBJ2-5